The rows below give T cell receptor beta chains drawn from one sample of a study of blood T cell repertoires in COVID-19. The repertoire was sequenced with immunoSEQ multiplex PCR; TCRdb's copy has only in-frame clones and lacks some. The sample includes 350,000 or so clones, over 85% of them seen just once. Sequenced: peripheral blood. All receptors come from a woman in her fifties or sixties with COVID-19, enrolled during active disease. The CDR3 runs from the conserved cysteine through the conserved F or W. A D gene is named only where the DNA matches it firmly. Some rows mark clone size as missing; the rest say once, few, many or name a class of expanded clone.

size	V	D	J	DNA	CDR3
-	TRBV27	-	TRBJ1-3	TGTGCCAGCAGTTTACTACAGCCGGCCGCCACCATATATTTT	CASSLLQPAATIYF
-	TRBV7-2	-	TRBJ2-1	TGTGCCAGCAGCTTAGGAGGCCTCGATGAGCAGTTCTTC	CASSLGGLDEQFF
-	TRBV4-1	-	TRBJ1-3	TGCGCCAGCAGCCAACAGGGGACTGGAAACACCATATATTTT	CASSQQGTGNTIYF
-	TRBV11-3	-	TRBJ1-3	TGTGCCAGCAGCGGGGAGGGCCCCATATATTTT	CASSGEGPIYF
-	TRBV7-3	-	TRBJ1-1	TGTGCCAGCAGCTCCGCGGGGGGCGGGAACACTGAAGCTTTCTTT	CASSSAGGGNTEAFF
-	TRBV9	-	TRBJ2-7	TGTGCCAGCAGCCCGCCGACTGTTAGACCCTCCTACGAGCAGTACTTC	CASSPPTVRPSYEQYF
-	TRBV7-3	TRBD1	TRBJ2-2	TGTGCCAGCAACCCGACCGGGACAGGGAATCCCGGGGAGCTGTTTTTT	CASNPTGTGNPGELFF
-	TRBV6-2/TRBV6-3	-	TRBJ1-2	TGTGCCAGCAGTTATACGGGGTATGGCTACACCTTC	CASSYTGYGYTF
-	TRBV11-2	-	TRBJ2-1	TGTGCCAGCAGCTCTCTTCGGGGTTCTTACAATGAGCAGTTCTTC	CASSSLRGSYNEQFF
-	TRBV21-1	-	TRBJ1-3	TGTGCCAGCAGCAAAGAGGGGCGCTCTGGAAACACCATATATTTT	CASSKEGRSGNTIYF
-	TRBV7-6	TRBD1	TRBJ2-7	TGTGCCAGCAGCTCAATACAGGGACAGGGACTTGCCTACGAGCAGTACTTC	CASSSIQGQGLAYEQYF
-	TRBV29-1	-	TRBJ1-1	TGCAGCGTTGAAGAATCCCCACAGGACACTGAAGCTTTCTTT	CSVEESPQDTEAFF
-	TRBV12-5	TRBD2	TRBJ2-1	TGTGCTAGTGCCGTTAGCGGGGGGATCAATGAGCAGTTCTTC	CASAVSGGINEQFF
-	TRBV5-5	TRBD1	TRBJ2-7	TGTGCCAGCAGCTTCACCGGGACAGGGGGTGTTAGCTCCTACGAGCAGTACTTC	CASSFTGTGGVSSYEQYF
-	TRBV5-6	TRBD1	TRBJ1-1	TGTGCCAGCAGCCCGGACAGGATTAACACTGAAGCTTTCTTT	CASSPDRINTEAFF
-	TRBV2	-	TRBJ1-3	TGTGCCAGCGAGAGACAGGCTCTTTCTGGAAACACCATATATTTT	CASERQALSGNTIYF
-	TRBV7-2	-	TRBJ1-2	TGTGCCAGCAGCTTACTCTGGCAGGGTGGGAACTATGGCTACACCTTC	CASSLLWQGGNYGYTF
-	TRBV3-1/TRBV3-2	-	TRBJ2-3	TGTGCCAGCAGGGCGTCGGGGGGCAGCACAGATACGCAGTATTTT	CASRASGGSTDTQYF
once	TRBV19	-	TRBJ1-5	TGTGCCAGTAGTGAACTTGCGACAGGACTGGGGTCATATAGCAATCAGCCCCAGCATTTT	CASSELATGLGSYSNQPQHF
-	TRBV4-1	-	TRBJ2-7	TGCGCCAGCAGCCACCCCGGACAGAATTACGAGCAGTACTTC	CASSHPGQNYEQYF
-	TRBV5-4	-	TRBJ1-4	TGTGCCAGCAGCTCGCCGGGACATTACGAAAAACTGTTTTTT	CASSSPGHYEKLFF
-	TRBV5-1	-	TRBJ2-7	TGCGCCAGCAGCTTGCTGCAGGGGCCCTCCTACGAGCAGTACTTC	CASSLLQGPSYEQYF
-	TRBV19	-	TRBJ2-3	TGTGCCAGTAGTATAGAGGGAGAAACGCAGTATTTT	CASSIEGETQYF
few	TRBV11-2	TRBD2	TRBJ2-1	TGTGCCAGCAGCTTAGTACAGGCCGGGGGGAATGAGCAGTTCTTC	CASSLVQAGGNEQFF
-	TRBV6-5	TRBD1	TRBJ1-4	TGTGCCAGCAGTTCCTTGGACAGGTTCGAAAAACTGTTTTTT	CASSSLDRFEKLFF
-	TRBV7-8	TRBD2	TRBJ2-7	TGTGCCAGCAGCTCTCCTAGCGGGGGGGTGGGCGAGCAGTACTTC	CASSSPSGGVGEQYF
-	TRBV15	TRBD1	TRBJ1-3	TGTGCCAACAGGGGGGGGGCTGGAAACACCATATATTTT	CANRGGAGNTIYF
-	TRBV5-1	-	TRBJ1-1	TGCGCCAGCAGCCTGGACACGGAGGCTTTCTTT	CASSLDTEAFF
many	TRBV4-1	TRBD1	TRBJ2-2	TGCGCCAGCAGCCCCCAGGGGGTAGCAACCGGGGAGCTGTTTTTT	CASSPQGVATGELFF
-	TRBV13	TRBD1	TRBJ1-1	TGTGCCAGCAGCTCCACAGGGGGCATGAGGAACACTGAAGCTTTCTTT	CASSSTGGMRNTEAFF
-	TRBV3-1/TRBV3-2	TRBD2	TRBJ2-2	TGTGCCAGCAGCTTCGGACTAGCGGGACACACCGGGGAGCTGTTTTTT	CASSFGLAGHTGELFF
-	TRBV3-1/TRBV3-2	TRBD1	TRBJ1-4	TGTGCCAGCACGGTCTCGACAGGGCTGGGAGATGAAAAACTGTTTTTT	CASTVSTGLGDEKLFF
-	TRBV5-1	-	TRBJ2-3	TGCGCCAGCAGCCGCGGGACAGCCACAGATACGCAGTATTTT	CASSRGTATDTQYF
-	TRBV19	TRBD1	TRBJ2-5	TGTGCCAGTAGTAACTCGGACAGGGCAAGAGAGACCCAGTACTTC	CASSNSDRARETQYF
-	TRBV5-1	-	TRBJ1-1	TGCGCCAGCAGCTCCCAAACGCAGGGATCGAACACTGAAGCTTTCTTT	CASSSQTQGSNTEAFF
-	TRBV7-2	-	TRBJ2-3	TGTGCCAGCAGCTTAGGTTCGGGGGTTCAGTATTTT	CASSLGSGVQYF
-	TRBV3-1/TRBV3-2	TRBD1	TRBJ1-1	TGTGCCAGCAGCCACATGACAGGGGGCACTGAAGCTTTCTTT	CASSHMTGGTEAFF
-	TRBV3-1/TRBV3-2	-	TRBJ1-2	TGTGCCAGCAGCCAGACAGGACAGTACTATGGCTACACCTTC	CASSQTGQYYGYTF
-	TRBV6-5	-	TRBJ2-1	TGTGCCAGCAGGATACAGGGAAGGGAGCCCGGTGAGCAGTTCTTC	CASRIQGREPGEQFF
few	TRBV7-9	-	TRBJ2-7	TGTGCCAGCAGCCCGGGACTTTACGAGCAGTACTTC	CASSPGLYEQYF
-	TRBV11-2	-	TRBJ2-7	TGTGCCAGCAGCTTCTACTACGAGCAGTACTTC	CASSFYYEQYF
-	TRBV3-1/TRBV3-2	-	TRBJ2-5	TGTGCCAGCAGCTCCCGCTTGGCTAGCTTTATTACCGAGACCCAGTACTTC	CASSSRLASFITETQYF
-	TRBV18	-	TRBJ1-3	TGTGCCAGCTCACCAAAGTCGGGGACCGGGAGCTCTGGAAACACCATATATTTT	CASSPKSGTGSSGNTIYF
-	TRBV6-5	-	TRBJ1-5	TGTGCCAGCAGAGCCGGACTAGGTCAGCCCCAGCATTTT	CASRAGLGQPQHF
-	TRBV15	TRBD1	TRBJ1-1	TGTGCCACCAAGGCCAGGACAGGGGCGACTGAAGCTTTCTTT	CATKARTGATEAFF
-	TRBV6-4	-	TRBJ1-4	TGTGCCAGCAGGGATACAGGCAACGGGGAAAAACTGTTTTTT	CASRDTGNGEKLFF
-	TRBV24-1	TRBD1	TRBJ1-2	TGTGCCACCAGTGCCCCCAGCAGGGGGCCGCTCTATGGCTACACCTTC	CATSAPSRGPLYGYTF
-	TRBV6-5	-	TRBJ2-7	TGTGCCAGCAGAACGCAGGGAACTTCCTACGAGCAGTACTTC	CASRTQGTSYEQYF
-	TRBV5-1	-	TRBJ2-5	TGCGCCAGCAGCTCCGGGACTCGGGAGACCCAGTACTTC	CASSSGTRETQYF
-	TRBV4-2	TRBD2	TRBJ2-3	TGTGCCAGCAGCCAAGAAGGGAGCGGGGGGGCAACAGATACGCAGTATTTT	CASSQEGSGGATDTQYF
-	TRBV6-5	TRBD1	TRBJ1-1	TGTGCCAGCAGTAGAACAGGGGGCTGGGGCACTGAAGCTTTCTTT	CASSRTGGWGTEAFF
few	TRBV2	TRBD1	TRBJ1-2	TGTGCCAGCAGTCTTACTAGAACAGGGGACTATGGCTACACCTTC	CASSLTRTGDYGYTF
-	TRBV6-5	TRBD1	TRBJ1-1	TGTGCCAGCAGTCTTGACAGGGGGCTCACTGAAGCTTTCTTT	CASSLDRGLTEAFF
-	TRBV28	-	TRBJ1-5	TGTGCCAGCAGTTTGGACCGACTAACCAATCAGCCCCAGCATTTT	CASSLDRLTNQPQHF
few	TRBV6-5	TRBD1	TRBJ1-3	TGTGCCAGCAAGATGACAGGGATCTCTGGAAACACCATATATTTT	CASKMTGISGNTIYF
-	TRBV4-1	-	TRBJ2-7	TGCGCCAGCAGCCAAGATCGGGGTCGCGTACAGACCAGGGGCTACGAGCAGTACTTC	CASSQDRGRVQTRGYEQYF
-	TRBV9	-	TRBJ1-3	TGTGCCAGCAGCTCTAACAGTCTCTCTGGAAACACCATATATTTT	CASSSNSLSGNTIYF
-	TRBV2	TRBD1	TRBJ1-1	TGTGCCAGCACGACAGGGTGGGGCACTGAAGCTTTCTTT	CASTTGWGTEAFF
many	TRBV12-5	TRBD1	TRBJ2-7	TGTGCTAGTGGTCCCGCCGGACAGGGCCCCTACGGGGAGCAGTACTTC	CASGPAGQGPYGEQYF
-	TRBV18	-	TRBJ1-1	TGTGCCAGCTCACCACCCAATGGGAGGAACACTGAAGCTTTCTTT	CASSPPNGRNTEAFF